Sequencing of this T cell receptor (beta chain) was carried out in a study of post-analysis software for immune sequencing data. Study information: Relapsing-remitting, secondary progressive and progressive-relapsing multiple sclerosis were all included among the disease courses.

Overall study findings and caveats: Normalized Chao1 diversity in multiple sclerosis patients fell significantly below that of controls. Patients used about 5 TRBV segments, including TRBV5-6, TRBV5-1 and TRBV20-1, more often than controls.

As for this clonotype: Antigen: not known.

CDR1 and CDR2 from the germline V gene are MGHRA and YSYEKL. The CDR3 loop spans 13 amino acids. Unique molecular identifiers had been added to the TCR beta cDNA libraries. The authors obtained 540,000 or so cDNA molecules from around 0.96 to 9.9 million T cells. MiXCR, applied by TCRdb to the PCR reads, yields one record per CDR3 protein. The sample yields roughly 670,000 distinct CDR3 sequences, roughly three fifths seen once. The material sequenced was blood. This sequence was found in a girl aged 2 to 9 with multiple sclerosis. The chain employs TRBV4-1 and TRBJ2-5; no clear D. The J call is uncertain, as TRBJ2-7 better fits the DNA end. CDR3 bases: TGCGCCAGCAGCCAAGATCAAGCCTACGAGCAGTACTTC. This codes for CASSQDQAYEQYF.